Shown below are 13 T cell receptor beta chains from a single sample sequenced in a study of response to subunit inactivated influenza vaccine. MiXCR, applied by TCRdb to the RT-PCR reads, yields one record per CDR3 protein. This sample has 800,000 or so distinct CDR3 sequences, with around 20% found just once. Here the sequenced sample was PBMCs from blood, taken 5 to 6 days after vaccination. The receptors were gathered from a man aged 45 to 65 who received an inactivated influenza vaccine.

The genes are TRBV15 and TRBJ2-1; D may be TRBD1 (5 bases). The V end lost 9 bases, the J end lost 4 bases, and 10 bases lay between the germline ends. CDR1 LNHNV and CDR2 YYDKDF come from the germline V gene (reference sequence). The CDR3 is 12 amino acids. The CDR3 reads CATGHLYNEQFF. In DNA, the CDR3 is TGTGCCACTGGACACCTATACAATGAGCAGTTCTTC.

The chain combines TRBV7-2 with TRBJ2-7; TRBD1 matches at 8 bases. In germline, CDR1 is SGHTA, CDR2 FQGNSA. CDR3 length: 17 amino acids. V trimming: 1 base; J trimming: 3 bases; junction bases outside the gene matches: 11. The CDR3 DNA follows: TGTGCCAGCAGCTTAGGTGTGCGGACAGGGTCCCTCTACGAGCAGTACTTC. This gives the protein CASSLGVRTGSLYEQYF.

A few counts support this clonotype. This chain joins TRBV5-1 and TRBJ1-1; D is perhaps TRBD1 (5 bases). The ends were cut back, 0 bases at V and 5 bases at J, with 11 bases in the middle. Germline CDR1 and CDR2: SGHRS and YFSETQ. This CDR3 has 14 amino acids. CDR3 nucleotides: TGCGCCAGCAGCTTGGGGAGGGGTCAGACTGAAGCTTTCTTT. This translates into CASSLGRGQTEAFF.

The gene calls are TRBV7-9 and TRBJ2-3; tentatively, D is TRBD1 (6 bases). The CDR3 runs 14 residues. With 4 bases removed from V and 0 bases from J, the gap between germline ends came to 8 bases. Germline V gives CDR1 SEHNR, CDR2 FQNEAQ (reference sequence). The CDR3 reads CASSYRVSTDTQYF. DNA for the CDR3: TGTGCCAGCAGCTACAGGGTTAGCACAGATACGCAGTATTTT.

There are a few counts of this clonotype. CDR3 sequence reads: CASSLGDRQNSPLHF. The DNA of the CDR3 is TGTGCCAGCAGTTTAGGGGACAGACAGAATTCACCCCTCCACTTT. The chain couples TRBV12-3 or TRBV12-4 to TRBJ1-6; 7 nucleotides match TRBD1. CDR3 size: 15 residues. J was trimmed by 7 bases and V by 1 base; bases with no gene match: 4.

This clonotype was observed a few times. The DNA for the CDR3 is TGTGCCACCAGCAGAGGGGCAGGGGATCAGCCCCAGCATTTT. Translating it yields CATSRGAGDQPQHF. The V and J genes are TRBV15 and TRBJ1-5; tentative D call: TRBD1 (6 bases). The CDR3 has 14 amino acids. V was cut by 1 base and J by 5 bases, with 9 bases left in between. The germline V gene encodes CDR1 LNHNV and CDR2 YYDKDF (reference sequence).

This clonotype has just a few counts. Here the CDR3 DNA reads TGCAGTCTTGAGGGGACAGGGACAGATACGCAGTATTTT. Protein: CSLEGTGTDTQYF. V gene TRBV20-1 combines with J gene TRBJ2-3, with 9 bases matching TRBD1. V trimming: 8 bases; J trimming: 3 bases; junction bases outside the gene matches: 6. The CDR3 spans 13 residues. Germline-derived CDR1 and CDR2 are DFQATT and SNEGSKA (reference sequence).

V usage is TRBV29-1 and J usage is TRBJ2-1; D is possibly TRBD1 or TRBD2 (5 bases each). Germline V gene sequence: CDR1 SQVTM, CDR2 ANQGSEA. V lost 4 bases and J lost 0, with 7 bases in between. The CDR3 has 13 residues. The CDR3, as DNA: TGCAGCGTTGCTGGGACCTCCTACAATGAGCAGTTCTTC. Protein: CSVAGTSYNEQFF.

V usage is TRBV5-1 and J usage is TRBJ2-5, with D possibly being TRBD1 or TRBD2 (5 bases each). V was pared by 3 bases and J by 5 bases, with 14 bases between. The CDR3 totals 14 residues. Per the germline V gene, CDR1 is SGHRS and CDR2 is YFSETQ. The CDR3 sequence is CASSSPREGETQYF. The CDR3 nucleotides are TGCGCCAGCAGCTCACCTCGAGAGGGGGAGACCCAGTACTTC.

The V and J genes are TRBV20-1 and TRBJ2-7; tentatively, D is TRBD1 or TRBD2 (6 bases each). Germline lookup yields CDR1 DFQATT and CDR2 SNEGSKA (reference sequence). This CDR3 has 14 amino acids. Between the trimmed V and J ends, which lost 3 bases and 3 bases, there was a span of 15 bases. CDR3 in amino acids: CSARGLGTSYEQYF. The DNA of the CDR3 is TGCAGTGCTAGGGGACTCGGGACAAGCTACGAGCAGTACTTC.

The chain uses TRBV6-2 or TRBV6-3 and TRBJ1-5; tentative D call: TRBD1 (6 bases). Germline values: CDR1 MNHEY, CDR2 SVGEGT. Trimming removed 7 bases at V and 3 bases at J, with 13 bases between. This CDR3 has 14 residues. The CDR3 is CASNKGQINQPQHF. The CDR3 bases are TGTGCCAGCAATAAAGGACAGATCAATCAGCCCCAGCATTTT.

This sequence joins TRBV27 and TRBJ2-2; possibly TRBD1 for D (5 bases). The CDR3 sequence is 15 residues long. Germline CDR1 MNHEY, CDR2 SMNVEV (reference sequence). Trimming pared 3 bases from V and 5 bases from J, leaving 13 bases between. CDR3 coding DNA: TGTGCCAGCAGTTTCATGGCAGGGTCAACCGGGGAGCTGTTTTTT. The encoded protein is CASSFMAGSTGELFF.

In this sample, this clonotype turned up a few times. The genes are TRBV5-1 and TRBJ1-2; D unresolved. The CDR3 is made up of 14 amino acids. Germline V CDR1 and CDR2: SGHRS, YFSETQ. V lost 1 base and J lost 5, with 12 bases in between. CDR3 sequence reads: CASSLMSGGYGYTF. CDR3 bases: TGCGCCAGCAGCTTGATGTCGGGAGGGTATGGCTACACCTTC.